Presented here are 11 T cell receptor beta chains from one specimen sequenced in a study of T cell changes during pregnancy in multiple sclerosis. Clones were sequenced by immunoSEQ multiplex PCR, and TCRdb holds only the in-frame ones, with some missing. This sample carries about 67,000 clones, more than 85% of them seen once, and the ten largest clones take 1.5% to 2%. The starting material was peripheral blood, obtained in the first trimester of pregnancy. These receptor sequences come from a female donor in good health, enrolled as a control in a pregnancy study.

The chain carries TRBV29-1 and TRBJ2-1, with a weak D call TRBD2 (5 bases). V lost 3 bases and J 0 bases, leaving 9 bases between the germline ends. The CDR3 extends over 14 amino acids. Germline loops: CDR1 SQVTM, CDR2 ANQGSEA. CDR3 DNA sequence: TGCAGCGTTGAGTCGGGGTTCTCCTACAATGAGCAGTTCTTC. Amino acid sequence: CSVESGFSYNEQFF.

In its sample, this clone was seen once. The chain joins TRBV28 to TRBJ1-4; D not certain. This CDR3 contains 14 residues. The germline gives CDR1 MDHEN, CDR2 SYDVKM. The V gene lost 6 bases and the J gene lost 9 bases, with 17 bases spanning the gap. The chain's CDR3 is CASRVEAAPQKLFF. CDR3 sequence (DNA): TGTGCCAGCAGAGTCGAGGCGGCTCCCCAAAAACTGTTTTTT.

V usage is TRBV18 and J usage is TRBJ2-2, with 8 bases aligning to TRBD1. Germline-derived CDR1 and CDR2 are KGHSH and LQKENI. Unmatched junction bases numbered 4, after V lost 4 bases and J lost 0 bases. The CDR3 runs 16 residues. CDR3 in amino acids: CASSRRQGPNTGELFF. The CDR3 DNA follows: TGTGCCAGCTCACGACGACAGGGGCCGAACACCGGGGAGCTGTTTTTT.

The rearrangement joins TRBV9 to TRBJ1-4; D not certain. The CDR3 has 15 amino acids. Germline V gene data show CDR1 as SGDLS and CDR2 as YYNGEE. Trimming left V 0 bases short and J 8 bases short, with 14 bases between. The CDR3 here is CASSVATSDKEKLFF. CDR3 nucleotide sequence: TGTGCCAGCAGCGTAGCTACAAGTGACAAGGAAAAACTGTTTTTT.

The chain combines TRBV18 with TRBJ2-7; possible D gene TRBD1, 6 bases. The V gene lost 5 bases and the J gene lost 3 bases, with 11 bases spanning the gap. The CDR3 totals 13 residues. CDR1 and CDR2 from the germline V gene are KGHSH and LQKENI. In nucleotides, the CDR3 is TGTGCCAGCTCAAGCTACAGGGACTACGAGCAGTACTTC. Encoded protein: CASSSYRDYEQYF.

V usage is TRBV7-9 and J usage is TRBJ2-7; 15 nucleotides match TRBD2. Germline CDR1 reads SEHNR; CDR2 reads FQNEAQ (reference sequence). This CDR3 is built from 16 residues. V gave up 5 bases and J gave up 3 bases; unmatched junction bases: 5. The CDR3 DNA sequence: TGTGCCAGCAGCGCCGGGACTAGCGGGAGGATCTACGAGCAGTACTTC. Translation gives CASSAGTSGRIYEQYF.

This chain links TRBV5-1 with TRBJ2-7; 11 nucleotides line up with TRBD2. The CDR3 totals 14 residues. The V gene end was trimmed by 1 base and the J gene end by 6 bases; junction bases not matched to a gene: 3. Germline values: CDR1 SGHRS, CDR2 YFSETQ. The CDR3: CASSLTSGSGEQYF. As DNA, the CDR3 is TGCGCCAGCAGCTTGACTAGCGGGAGCGGCGAGCAGTACTTC.

In regard to this clone: Other DNA variants within this sample encode the same CDR3. The rearrangement joins TRBV28 to TRBJ2-7, with D perhaps matching TRBD1 (5 bases). The CDR3 loop spans 13 amino acids. V dropped 6 bases and J dropped 0 bases, with 9 bases sitting between them. Germline-derived CDR1 and CDR2 are MDHEN and SYDVKM. CDR3 amino acids: CASSPGHSYEQYF. In DNA, the CDR3 is TGTGCCAGCAGCCCCGGACACTCCTACGAGCAGTACTTC.

The chain links TRBV10-3 to TRBJ1-2, with D possibly TRBD1 on 6 matching bases. V lost 3 bases and J lost 4, with 15 bases in between. The CDR3 is 15 residues long. CDR1 ENHRY and CDR2 SYGVKD come from the germline V gene. CDR3 nucleotides: TGTGCCATCAGTGAATGGGGGCCCGGCCCCTATGGCTACACCTTC. Encoded protein: CAISEWGPGPYGYTF.

This clone appeared once. The sample has other DNA sequences that encode this CDR3 too. The chain combines TRBV5-1 with TRBJ2-5; D is uncertain. CDR3 length: 13 residues. V lost 0 bases to trimming and J lost 4 bases, with 7 bases between them. Per the germline V gene, CDR1 is SGHRS and CDR2 is YFSETQ. The CDR3 sequence: CASSLAGGETQYF. The CDR3 bases are TGCGCCAGCAGCTTGGCCGGTGGAGAGACCCAGTACTTC.

The V call is TRBV30, the J call TRBJ1-4; 10 bases map to TRBD1. The CDR3 consists of 15 residues. Germline V gene sequence: CDR1 GTSNPN, CDR2 SVGIG (reference sequence). The junction had 5 bases not matched to a gene; V was cut back by 2 bases and J by 5 bases. The CDR3 DNA follows: TGTGCCTGGAGTCCGGGACAGGGGATCAATGAAAAACTGTTTTTT. Translated: CAWSPGQGINEKLFF.